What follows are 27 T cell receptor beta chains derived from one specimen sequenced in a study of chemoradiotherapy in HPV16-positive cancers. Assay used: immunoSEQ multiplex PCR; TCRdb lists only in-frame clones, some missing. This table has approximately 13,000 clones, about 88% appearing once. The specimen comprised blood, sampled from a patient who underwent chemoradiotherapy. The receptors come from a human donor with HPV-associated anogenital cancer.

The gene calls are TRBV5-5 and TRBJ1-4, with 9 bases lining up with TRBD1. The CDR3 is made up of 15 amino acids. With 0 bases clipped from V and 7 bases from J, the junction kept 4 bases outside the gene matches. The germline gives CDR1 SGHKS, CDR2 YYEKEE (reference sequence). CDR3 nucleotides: TGTGCCAGCAGCTTGGTTGGACAGGGGTTTGAAAAACTGTTTTTT. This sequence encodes CASSLVGQGFEKLFF. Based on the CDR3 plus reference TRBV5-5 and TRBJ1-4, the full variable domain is DAGVTQSPTHLIKTRGQQVTLRCSPISGHKSVSWYQQVLGQGPQFIFQYYEKEERGRGNFPDRFSARQFPNYSSELNVNALLLGDSALYLCASSLVGQGFEKLFFGSGTQLSVL.

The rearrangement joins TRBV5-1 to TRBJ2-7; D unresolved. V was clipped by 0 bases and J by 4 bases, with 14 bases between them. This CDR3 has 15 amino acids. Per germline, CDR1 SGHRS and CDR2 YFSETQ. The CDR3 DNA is TGCGCCAGCAGCTTGGAGGTCTCTATGGATTACGAGCAGTACTTC. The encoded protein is CASSLEVSMDYEQYF.

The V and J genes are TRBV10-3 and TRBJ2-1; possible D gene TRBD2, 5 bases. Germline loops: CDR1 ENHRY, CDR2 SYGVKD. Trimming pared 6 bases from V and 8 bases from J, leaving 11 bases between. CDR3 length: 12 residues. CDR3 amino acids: CAIRHSSHEQFF. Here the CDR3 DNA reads TGTGCCATCAGGCACTCTAGCCATGAGCAGTTCTTC.

As DNA, the CDR3 is TGTGCCAGCAGCTTGGGCAGATCCATAGAGACCCAGTACTTC. Protein sequence: CASSLGRSIETQYF. The chain combines TRBV7-2 with TRBJ2-5; the D is unclear. Germline lookup yields CDR1 SGHTA and CDR2 FQGNSA. V gave up 3 bases and J gave up 4 bases, with 12 bases separating them. The CDR3 totals 14 residues.

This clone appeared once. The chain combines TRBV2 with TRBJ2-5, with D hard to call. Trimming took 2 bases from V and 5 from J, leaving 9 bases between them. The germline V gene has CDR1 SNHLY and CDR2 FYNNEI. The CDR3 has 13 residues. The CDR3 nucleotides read TGTGCCAGCAGTGAATCTATTGTGGAGACCCAGTACTTC. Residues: CASSESIVETQYF.

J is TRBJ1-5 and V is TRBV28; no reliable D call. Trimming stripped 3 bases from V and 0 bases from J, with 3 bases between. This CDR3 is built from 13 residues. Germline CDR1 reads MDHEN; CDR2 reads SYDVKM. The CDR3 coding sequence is TGTGCCAGCAGTTTCTATAGCAATCAGCCCCAGCATTTT. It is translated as CASSFYSNQPQHF.

This chain's CDR3 is CASSPPGGTYTDTQYF. Here the CDR3 DNA reads TGTGCCAGCAGCCCCCCAGGCGGGACCTACACAGATACGCAGTATTTT. The genes are TRBV28 and TRBJ2-3; a weak D match, TRBD2 (6 bases). V was clipped by 6 bases and J by 2 bases, with 18 bases between them. This CDR3 comprises 16 residues. Looked up from germline, CDR1 is MDHEN and CDR2 is SYDVKM.

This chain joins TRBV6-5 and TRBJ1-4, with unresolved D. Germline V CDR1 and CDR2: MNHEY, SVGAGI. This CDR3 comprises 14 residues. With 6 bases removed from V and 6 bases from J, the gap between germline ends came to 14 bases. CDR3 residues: CASSQPGVDEKLFF. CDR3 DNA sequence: TGTGCCAGCAGCCAACCGGGAGTTGATGAAAAACTGTTTTTT.

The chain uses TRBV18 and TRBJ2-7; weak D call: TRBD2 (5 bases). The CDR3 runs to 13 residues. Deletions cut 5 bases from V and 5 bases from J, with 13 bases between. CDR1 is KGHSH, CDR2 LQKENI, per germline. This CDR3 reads CASSSSGKDEQYF. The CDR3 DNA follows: TGTGCCAGCTCATCTTCGGGGAAAGACGAGCAGTACTTC.

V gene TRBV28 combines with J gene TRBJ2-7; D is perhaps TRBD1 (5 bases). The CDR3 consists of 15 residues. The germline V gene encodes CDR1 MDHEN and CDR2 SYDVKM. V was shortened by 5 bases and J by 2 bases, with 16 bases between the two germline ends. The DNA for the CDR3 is TGTGCCAGCAGTGATCACGACAGATTCGCCTACGAGCAGTACTTC. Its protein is CASSDHDRFAYEQYF.

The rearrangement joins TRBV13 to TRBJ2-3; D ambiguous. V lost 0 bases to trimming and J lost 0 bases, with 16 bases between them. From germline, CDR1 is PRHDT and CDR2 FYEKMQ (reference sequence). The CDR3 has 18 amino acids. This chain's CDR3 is CASSLGEPPRSSTDTQYF. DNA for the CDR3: TGTGCCAGCAGCTTAGGCGAGCCTCCCCGGTCTAGCACAGATACGCAGTATTTT.

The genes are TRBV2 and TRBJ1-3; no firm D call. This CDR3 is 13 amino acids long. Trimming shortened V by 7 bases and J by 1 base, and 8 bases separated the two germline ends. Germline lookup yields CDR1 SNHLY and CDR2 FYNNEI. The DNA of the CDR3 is TGTGCCAGCAAGGTCGGATCTGGAAACACCATATATTTT. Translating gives CASKVGSGNTIYF.

In nucleotides, the CDR3 is TGTGCCAGCAAAACCGGCCAGGACAGGAGTAATGAAAAACTGTTTTTT. Its translation: CASKTGQDRSNEKLFF. The J gene is TRBJ1-4, the V gene TRBV19, with 7 bases that match TRBD1. CDR1 is LNHDA and CDR2 is SQIVND in the germline V gene (reference sequence). V dropped 9 bases and J dropped 4; count of bases not matched to a gene: 14. The CDR3 has 16 amino acids.

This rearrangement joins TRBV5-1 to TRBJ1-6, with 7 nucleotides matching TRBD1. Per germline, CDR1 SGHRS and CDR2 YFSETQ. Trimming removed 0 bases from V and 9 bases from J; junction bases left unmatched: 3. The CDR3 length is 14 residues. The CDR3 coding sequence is TGCGCCAGCAGCTTGGAGACAGGGATTTCACCCCTCCACTTT. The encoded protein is CASSLETGISPLHF.

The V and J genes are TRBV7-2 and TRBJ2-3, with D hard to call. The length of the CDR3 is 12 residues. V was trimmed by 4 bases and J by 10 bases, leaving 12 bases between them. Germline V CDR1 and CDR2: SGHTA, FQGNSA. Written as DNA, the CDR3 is TGTGCCAGCAGCTCCCTCCTCGAGGCGCAGTATTTT. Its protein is CASSSLLEAQYF.

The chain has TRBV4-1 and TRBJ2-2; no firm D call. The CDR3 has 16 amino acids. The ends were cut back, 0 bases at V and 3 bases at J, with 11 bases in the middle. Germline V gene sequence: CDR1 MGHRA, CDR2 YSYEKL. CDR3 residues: CASSQDRSKDTGELFF. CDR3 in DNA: TGCGCCAGCAGCCAAGATCGCTCCAAGGACACCGGGGAGCTGTTTTTT.

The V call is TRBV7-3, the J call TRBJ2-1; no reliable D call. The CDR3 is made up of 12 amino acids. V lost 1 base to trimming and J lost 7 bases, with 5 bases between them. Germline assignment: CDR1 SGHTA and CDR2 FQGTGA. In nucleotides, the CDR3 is TGTGCCAGCAGCTTAATAGGGAATGAGCAGTTCTTC. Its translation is CASSLIGNEQFF.

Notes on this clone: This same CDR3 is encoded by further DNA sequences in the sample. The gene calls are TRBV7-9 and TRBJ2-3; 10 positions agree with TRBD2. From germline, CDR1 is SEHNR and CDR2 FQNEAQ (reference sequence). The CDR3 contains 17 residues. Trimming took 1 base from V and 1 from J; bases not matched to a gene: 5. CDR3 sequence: CASSLGASGGRTDTQYF. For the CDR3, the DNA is TGTGCCAGCAGCTTAGGGGCTAGCGGGGGCCGCACAGATACGCAGTATTTT.

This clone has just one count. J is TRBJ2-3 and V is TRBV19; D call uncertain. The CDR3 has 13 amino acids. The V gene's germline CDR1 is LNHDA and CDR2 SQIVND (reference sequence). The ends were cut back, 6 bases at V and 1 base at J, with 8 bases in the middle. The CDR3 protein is CASSLQGTDTQYF. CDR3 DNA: TGTGCCAGTAGCTTACAAGGCACAGATACGCAGTATTTT.

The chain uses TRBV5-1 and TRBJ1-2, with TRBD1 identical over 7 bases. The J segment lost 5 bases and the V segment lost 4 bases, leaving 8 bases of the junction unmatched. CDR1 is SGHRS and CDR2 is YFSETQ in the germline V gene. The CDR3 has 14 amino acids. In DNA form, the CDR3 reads TGCGCCAGCAGCCCAGGGGGGAGAGGATATGGCTACACCTTC. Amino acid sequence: CASSPGGRGYGYTF.

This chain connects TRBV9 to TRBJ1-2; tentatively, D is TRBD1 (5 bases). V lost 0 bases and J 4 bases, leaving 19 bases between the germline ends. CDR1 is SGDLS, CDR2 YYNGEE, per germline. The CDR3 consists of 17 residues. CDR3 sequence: CASSVAGSGFSSYGYTF. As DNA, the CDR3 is TGTGCCAGCAGCGTAGCCGGCTCAGGGTTTTCGAGCTATGGCTACACCTTC. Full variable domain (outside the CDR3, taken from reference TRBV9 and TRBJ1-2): DSGVTQTPKHLITATGQRVTLRCSPRSGDLSVYWYQQSLDQGLQFLIQYYNGEERAKGNILERFSAQQFPDLHSELNLSSLELGDSALYFCASSVAGSGFSSYGYTFGSGTRLTVV.

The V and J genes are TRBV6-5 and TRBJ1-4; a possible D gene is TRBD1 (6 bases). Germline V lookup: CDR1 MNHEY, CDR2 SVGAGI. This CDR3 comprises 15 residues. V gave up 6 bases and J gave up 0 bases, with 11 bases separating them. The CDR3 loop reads CASRGGPATNEKLFF. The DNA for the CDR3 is TGTGCCAGCAGGGGGGGGCCCGCAACTAATGAAAAACTGTTTTTT.

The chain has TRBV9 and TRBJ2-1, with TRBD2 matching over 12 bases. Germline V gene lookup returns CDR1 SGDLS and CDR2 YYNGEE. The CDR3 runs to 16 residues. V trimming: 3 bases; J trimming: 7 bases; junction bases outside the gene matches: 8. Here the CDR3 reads CASSAPSGRAGNEQFF. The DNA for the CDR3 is TGTGCCAGCAGCGCTCCTAGCGGGAGGGCCGGAAATGAGCAGTTCTTC.

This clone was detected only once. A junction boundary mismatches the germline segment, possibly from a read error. CDR3 bases: TGTGCCCGCAGGTGGGGGTCCCGCCTCGTTTGGCCCCAGCATTTT. This sequence encodes CARRWGSRLVWPQHF. This chain links TRBV2 with TRBJ1-5, with TRBD1 as a possible D gene (5 bases). Germline lookup yields CDR1 SNHLY and CDR2 FYNNEI. The CDR3 contains 15 residues.

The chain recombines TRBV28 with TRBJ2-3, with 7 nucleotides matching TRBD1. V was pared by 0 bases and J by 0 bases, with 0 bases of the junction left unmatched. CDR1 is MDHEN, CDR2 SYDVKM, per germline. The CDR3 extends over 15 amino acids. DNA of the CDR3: TGTGCCAGCAGTTTATGGGACAGGAGCACAGATACGCAGTATTTT. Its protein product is CASSLWDRSTDTQYF.

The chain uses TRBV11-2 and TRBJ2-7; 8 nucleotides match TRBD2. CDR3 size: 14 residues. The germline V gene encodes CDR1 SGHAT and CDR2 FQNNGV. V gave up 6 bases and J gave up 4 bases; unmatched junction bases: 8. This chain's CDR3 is CASSYGGAGYEQYF. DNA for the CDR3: TGTGCCAGCAGTTACGGGGGGGCCGGGTACGAGCAGTACTTC.

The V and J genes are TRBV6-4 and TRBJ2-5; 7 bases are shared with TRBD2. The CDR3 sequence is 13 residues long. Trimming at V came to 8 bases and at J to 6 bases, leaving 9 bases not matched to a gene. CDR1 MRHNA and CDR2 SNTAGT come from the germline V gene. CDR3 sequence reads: CASAPRSGKTQYF. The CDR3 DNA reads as TGTGCCAGCGCCCCCAGGAGCGGGAAGACCCAGTACTTC.